The entry that follows covers one T cell receptor beta chain sequence. Antigen unknown. The V end lost 2 bases, the J end lost 5 bases, and 10 bases lay between the germline ends. CDR1 and CDR2 from the germline V gene are SGHVS and FQNEAQ. This CDR3 region has 14 residues. These data originate in a study of cytomegalovirus exposure and HLA in healthy donors. The PCR was carried out with 60 Vbeta primers and 13 Jbeta primers. TCRdb's copy holds only in-frame clones and misses some; the assay was immunoSEQ multiplex PCR. The repertoire holds hundreds of thousands of clones, with almost 85% as singletons. General study results and limits: HLA-A and HLA-B allele assignments for most subjects were reportedly predicted accurately using TCR beta sequences. Trimming of TCR beta V- and J-genes showed a link, identified in a later analysis, to a missense DCLRE1C variant. A list of about 160 TCR beta chains associated with cytomegalovirus was given. Most CMV-associated TCR beta chains appeared HLA-restricted in a later analysis.

J is TRBJ1-5 and V is TRBV7-8, with a possible D match to TRBD1 (5 bases). The sequenced sample consisted of PBMCs. The TCR was taken from a woman aged 40 to 49 in good health and CMV-seronegative. The CDR3 reads CASSLSGVHQPQHF. CDR3 nucleotides: TGTGCCAGCAGCTTATCGGGGGTCCATCAGCCCCAGCATTTT.